This TCR beta chain emerged from a study of blood T cell repertoires in COVID-19. Looking at the study overall: PBMCs, B-cell-depleted T cells, or T cells were the source of the cDNA or gDNA that made up the material.

The V end was cut by 0 bases, the J end by 4 bases, with 11 bases between. The CDR3 is 15 amino acids. Germline V CDR1 and CDR2: SGHRS, YFSETQ. Authors' data handling: The assay estimated nucleated cells by amplifying reference gene primers. Only in-frame clones appear in the TCRdb table, and some are missing; sequencing was by immunoSEQ multiplex PCR. V, J and clone size derive from that table, while D and trimming were established from the DNA sequence. Of some 120,000 clones listed, around 89% are singletons. The clonotype originates from a human donor in a cohort sampled during active COVID-19. The material sequenced was peripheral blood. The V and J genes are TRBV5-1 and TRBJ1-5; possibly TRBD1 for D (5 bases). CDR3 protein: CASSLAGVVNQPQHF. The CDR3 bases are TGCGCCAGCAGCTTGGCGGGGGTAGTAAATCAGCCCCAGCATTTT.